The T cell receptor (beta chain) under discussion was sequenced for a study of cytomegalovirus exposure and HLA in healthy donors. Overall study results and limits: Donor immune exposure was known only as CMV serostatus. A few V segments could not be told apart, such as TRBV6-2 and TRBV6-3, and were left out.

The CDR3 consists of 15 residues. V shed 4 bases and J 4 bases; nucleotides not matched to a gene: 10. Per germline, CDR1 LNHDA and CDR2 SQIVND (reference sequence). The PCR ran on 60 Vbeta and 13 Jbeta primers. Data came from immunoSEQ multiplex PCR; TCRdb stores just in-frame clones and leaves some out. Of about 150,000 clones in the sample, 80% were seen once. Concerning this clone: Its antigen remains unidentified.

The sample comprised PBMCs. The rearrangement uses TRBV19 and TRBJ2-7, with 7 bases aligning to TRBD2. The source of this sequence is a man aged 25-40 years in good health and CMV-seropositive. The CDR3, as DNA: TGTGCCAGTAGTACCGCCCCGGGGGGTGGGTACGAGCAGTACTTC. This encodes CASSTAPGGGYEQYF.